This T cell receptor (beta chain) was captured in a study of response to subunit inactivated influenza vaccine. This CDR3 is built from 14 residues. In germline, CDR1 is LGHNA, CDR2 YSLEER. Trimming cost V 0 bases and J 3 bases, with 9 bases left between them. Findings and caveats of the study: Authors suggested seasonal influenza vaccinations each recruit few new T cells.

In this sample, this clonotype turned up a few times. Its antigen is currently unknown. One entry per CDR3 protein, called by TCRdb with MiXCR from the RT-PCR reads. The data show 650,000 to 850,000 distinct CDR3 sequences, over 11% seen once. V is TRBV4-3 and J is TRBJ2-7; D might be TRBD1 (6 bases). Sequencing was performed on PBMCs from blood, taken 14 to 15 days before vaccination. The sequence came from a man in his forties or fifties who received an inactivated influenza vaccine. The DNA of the CDR3 is TGCGCCAGCAGCCAAGATTGGGGGCTCTACGAGCAGTACTTC. Translating it yields CASSQDWGLYEQYF.